A single sample is the source of the 22 T cell receptor beta chains below, sequenced in a study of shared clonotypes between healthy human individuals. Some clones are missing from TCRdb's copy, which holds only in-frame ones; the method was immunoSEQ multiplex PCR. The sample has 650,000 to 800,000 clones, around 70% seen once; the top ten hold around 1.8%. Sequenced sample: memory CD4+ T cells sorted from blood. Subset noted: CD45RA-negative fraction. These receptors originate from a young woman in good health.

The gene calls are TRBV28 and TRBJ2-1; tentatively, D is TRBD2 (6 bases). The CDR3 extends over 12 amino acids. The V end lost 9 bases, the J end lost 4 bases, and 10 bases lay between the germline ends. Germline V gives CDR1 MDHEN, CDR2 SYDVKM. CDR3 region: CASGLTYNEQFF. CDR3 coding DNA: TGTGCCAGTGGACTAACTTACAATGAGCAGTTCTTC.

This clone was seen once. The rearrangement links TRBV7-2 to TRBJ1-1; possible D gene TRBD1, 6 bases. This CDR3 contains 15 residues. CDR1 is SGHTA, CDR2 FQGNSA, per germline. Trimming shortened V by 5 bases and J by 4 bases, and 17 bases separated the two germline ends. The CDR3 reads CASSHHRVRGTEAFF. In DNA form, the CDR3 reads TGTGCCAGCAGCCATCACAGGGTGAGGGGCACTGAAGCTTTCTTT.

The chain combines TRBV19 with TRBJ2-5; the D gene is possibly TRBD2 (5 bases). This CDR3 region has 15 residues. The V end was cut by 5 bases, the J end by 5 bases, with 18 bases between. Germline V gene lookup returns CDR1 LNHDA and CDR2 SQIVND (reference sequence). The CDR3 spells CASSPLPGRGETQYF. CDR3 coding DNA: TGTGCCAGTAGTCCCTTACCGGGGAGAGGGGAGACCCAGTACTTC.

On this clone itself: This CDR3 is also generated by other DNA sequences in the sample. J is TRBJ1-5 and V is TRBV5-1, with D possibly being TRBD1 (5 bases). Trimming left V 4 bases short and J 6 bases short, with 14 bases between. CDR3 length: 14 amino acids. Germline assignment: CDR1 SGHRS and CDR2 YFSETQ. The CDR3 is CASSPQGAGQPQHF. CDR3 bases: TGCGCCAGCAGCCCCCAGGGTGCTGGTCAGCCCCAGCATTTT.

This chain links TRBV5-1 with TRBJ2-7; TRBD1 aligns across 9 bases. Trimming removed 0 bases from V and 2 bases from J; junction bases left unmatched: 0. CDR1 and CDR2 from the germline V gene are SGHRS and YFSETQ. The CDR3 runs 14 residues. The CDR3 nucleotides read TGCGCCAGCAGCTTGGGGACAGGGGCCTACGAGCAGTACTTC. This translates into CASSLGTGAYEQYF.

The chain uses TRBV30 and TRBJ2-5; 8 positions match TRBD1. Near its end, the DNA agrees better with TRBJ2-7, so the J call may be wrong. The CDR3 is 16 residues long. The V gene's germline CDR1 is GTSNPN and CDR2 SVGIG (reference sequence). CDR3 region: CAWSVRVRDRPYEQYF. In nucleotides, the CDR3 is TGTGCCTGGAGTGTACGGGTCCGGGACAGGCCCTACGAGCAGTACTTC.

This clone came up once. The chain carries TRBV27 and TRBJ2-7, with 10 bases that match TRBD2. The CDR3 totals 18 residues. Germline CDR1 MNHEY, CDR2 SMNVEV (reference sequence). V lost 2 bases and J lost 0; bases outside the gene matches: 10. In DNA, the CDR3 is TGTGCCAGCAGTTTAAGAGGTAGCGGGAGGCCCAGCTCCTACGAGCAGTACTTC. Translating it yields CASSLRGSGRPSSYEQYF.

V and J are TRBV5-5 and TRBJ2-1; no clear D. CDR3 length: 14 amino acids. Germline V gene lookup returns CDR1 SGHKS and CDR2 YYEKEE (reference sequence). V was cut by 4 bases and J by 8 bases, with 16 bases left in between. The CDR3 reads CASSVGLLVDEQFF. CDR3 in DNA: TGTGCCAGCAGCGTCGGGTTACTCGTCGATGAGCAGTTCTTC.

This clone showed up just a few times. The J gene is TRBJ1-1, the V gene TRBV12-5; a weak D match, TRBD1 (5 bases). The CDR3 covers 18 residues. CDR1 and CDR2 from the germline V gene are LGHNT and FRNRAP. The germline V and J ends were trimmed by 0 bases and 3 bases, with 20 bases remaining between them. The CDR3 bases are TGTGCTAGTGGTTTGGTAGACGGGGCCAAAAGCTTGTACACTGAAGCTTTCTTT. This translates into CASGLVDGAKSLYTEAFF.

The V and J genes are TRBV4-1 and TRBJ1-2, with 7 positions matching TRBD1. The V gene's germline CDR1 is MGHRA and CDR2 YSYEKL. V was pared by 0 bases and J by 4 bases, with 2 bases of the junction left unmatched. This CDR3 region has 14 residues. The CDR3 loop is CASSQDRTGYGYTF. CDR3 DNA: TGCGCCAGCAGCCAAGATAGGACAGGCTATGGCTACACCTTC.

Here the CDR3 reads CASSGQTEYTF. As DNA, the CDR3 is TGCGCCAGCAGCGGCCAGACTGAGTACACCTTC. The gene calls are TRBV5-1 and TRBJ1-2; D uncertain. This CDR3 spans 11 amino acids. The V end was cut by 4 bases, the J end by 11 bases, with 12 bases between. Looked up from germline, CDR1 is SGHRS and CDR2 is YFSETQ.

This clone was picked up a small number of times. V and J are TRBV15 and TRBJ2-5, with D uncertain. The CDR3 has 13 amino acids. Trimming removed 1 base from V and 5 bases from J, with 8 bases in between. Germline V gives CDR1 LNHNV, CDR2 YYDKDF (reference sequence). Here the CDR3 DNA reads TGTGCCACCAGCAGAGGGCCCGAGGAGACCCAGTACTTC. Translation gives CATSRGPEETQYF.

The table lists this clone with a few counts. The gene calls are TRBV30 and TRBJ2-3, with D unresolved. The CDR3 consists of 14 residues. Germline loops: CDR1 GTSNPN, CDR2 SVGIG (reference sequence). The V end was cut by 0 bases, the J end by 1 base, with 8 bases between. CDR3 protein: CAWSVKGGTDTQYF. CDR3 DNA sequence: TGTGCCTGGAGTGTAAAGGGCGGCACAGATACGCAGTATTTT.

J is TRBJ2-5 and V is TRBV7-6, with D uncertain. V lost 3 bases and J 7 bases, leaving 15 bases between the germline ends. Germline V gene sequence: CDR1 SGHVS, CDR2 FNYEAQ. This CDR3 comprises 14 residues. CDR3 in amino acids: CASSFSTSSGTQYF. In DNA, the CDR3 is TGTGCCAGCAGCTTTAGTACTTCCTCCGGGACCCAGTACTTC. Supplemented by reference TRBV7-6 and TRBJ2-5, the full variable domain reads GAGVSQSPRYKVTKRGQDVALRCDPISGHVSLYWYRQALGQGPEFLTYFNYEAQQDKSGLPNDRFSAERPEGSISTLTIQRTEQRDSAMYRCASSFSTSSGTQYFGPGTRLLVL.

The chain employs TRBV6-5 and TRBJ2-1, with 11 bases fitting TRBD1. The CDR3 consists of 15 residues. V dropped 5 bases and J dropped 7; count of bases not matched to a gene: 7. Germline-derived CDR1 and CDR2 are MNHEY and SVGAGI. In DNA, the CDR3 is TGTGCCAGCAGTCCCTGGACAGGGGGCGGGAATGAGCAGTTCTTC. Protein sequence: CASSPWTGGGNEQFF.

The chain joins TRBV7-3 to TRBJ2-1, with D tentatively TRBD2 (7 bases). The germline gives CDR1 SGHTA, CDR2 FQGTGA. The CDR3 is made up of 13 amino acids. With 5 bases removed from V and 7 bases from J, the gap between germline ends came to 12 bases. The CDR3 here is CASSNREGNEQFF. CDR3 nucleotides: TGTGCCAGCAGCAACAGGGAGGGTAATGAGCAGTTCTTC. The full variable domain, its missing parts supplied by reference TRBV7-3 and TRBJ2-1, is GAGVSQTPSNKVTEKGKYVELRCDPISGHTALYWYRQSLGQGPEFLIYFQGTGAADDSGLPNDRFFAVRPEGSVSTLKIQRTERGDSAVYLCASSNREGNEQFFGPGTRLTVL.

The chain combines TRBV2 with TRBJ2-5, with 8 nucleotides matching TRBD2. This CDR3 is built from 14 residues. CDR1 is SNHLY, CDR2 FYNNEI, per germline. V shed 2 bases, J shed 4 bases, and the junction held 3 bases outside the gene matches. CDR3 sequence reads: CASSERLAGETQYF. The CDR3 coding sequence is TGTGCCAGCAGTGAAAGGCTAGCGGGAGAGACCCAGTACTTC.

The genes are TRBV2 and TRBJ2-6; a weak D match, TRBD1 (7 bases). The germline CDR1 and CDR2 sequences are SNHLY and FYNNEI. The CDR3 consists of 17 residues. V was pared by 7 bases and J by 4 bases, with 20 bases between. This CDR3 reads CASTPAEGAAGANVLTF. CDR3 nucleotides: TGTGCCAGCACTCCGGCGGAGGGGGCGGCAGGGGCCAACGTCCTGACTTTC.

DNA for the CDR3: TGTGCCAGCAGGGGCGACAGGTTGGATAGGAGCTACACCTTC. Translating it yields CASRGDRLDRSYTF. The gene calls are TRBV27 and TRBJ1-2, with a weak D call TRBD1 (6 bases). Germline V gives CDR1 MNHEY, CDR2 SMNVEV (reference sequence). Trimming left V 6 bases short and J 9 bases short, with 20 bases between. The CDR3 runs to 14 residues.

The chain carries TRBV19 and TRBJ2-2; a weak D match, TRBD2 (5 bases). Trimming removed 6 bases from V and 5 bases from J, with 13 bases in between. Germline CDR1 is LNHDA and CDR2 is SQIVND (reference sequence). The CDR3 loop spans 14 amino acids. CDR3 amino acids: CASRSTGTTGELFF. The CDR3 DNA reads as TGTGCCAGTAGATCGACGGGAACAACCGGGGAGCTGTTTTTT.

V and J are TRBV6-5 and TRBJ1-6; TRBD1 might be the D (6 bases). CDR1 is MNHEY, CDR2 SVGAGI, per germline. The CDR3 is 14 residues long. V was clipped by 6 bases and J by 7 bases, with 13 bases between them. The CDR3 loop is CASRAAGVNSPLHF. Written as DNA, the CDR3 is TGTGCCAGCAGGGCGGCAGGGGTAAATTCACCCCTCCACTTT.

This clone was seen ten or more times. The chain recombines TRBV28 with TRBJ2-4; 12 bases match TRBD2. V lost 2 bases and J lost 15; bases outside the gene matches: 8. The CDR3 extends over 14 amino acids. Per germline, CDR1 MDHEN and CDR2 SYDVKM. Here the CDR3 DNA reads TGTGCCAGCAGTTTAAGTGGGCTAGCGGGAGGGACGTACTTC. Protein sequence: CASSLSGLAGGTYF.